This TCR beta chain comes out of a study of cytomegalovirus exposure and HLA in healthy donors. Study results and limitations: Among the CMV-associated chains, a few were confirmed in vitro as specific for CMV antigens. What a later analysis showed was that several of the most significant clusters appeared linked to common viral pathogens. Among the sequence variants, a highly shared cluster was likely an artifact of sequencing.

Use of 60 Vbeta and 13 Jbeta primers characterized the PCR. Sequenced by immunoSEQ multiplex PCR; TCRdb stores in-frame clones only, minus some. The sample carries roughly 100,000 clones, approximately 82% recorded once. CDR1 and CDR2 (germline): LNHDA, SQIVND (reference sequence). The CDR3 spans 16 residues. V gave up 7 bases and J gave up 0 bases, with 16 bases separating them. Turning to this clone: Its antigen is unidentified.

The source is a middle-aged man in good health and CMV-seronegative. The chain carries TRBV19 and TRBJ1-5; D is unresolved. The sample was PBMCs. Here the CDR3 reads CASTSGINLSNQPQHF. For the CDR3, the DNA is TGTGCCAGTACCTCCGGGATAAACCTTAGCAATCAGCCCCAGCATTTT.